These T cell receptor beta chains were read from a single sample in a study of long-term antiretroviral therapy in people with HIV. Profiled with immunoSEQ multiplex PCR; TCRdb holds only in-frame clones, not every one. The sample shows approximately 32,000 clones, about four fifths of them seen only once. The starting material was unsorted PBMCs, obtained 0.4 years before starting antiretroviral therapy. These TCRs come from a man aged 18 to 30 with HIV. CDR3s include the opening cysteine and the closing phenylalanine or tryptophan. The D gene is left open where the match is weak. Rows give clone size only sometimes, using once, few, many, or a class for an expanded clone.

>TRBV7-9|-|-|TRBJ1-4
CASSLLSSAGARVGEKLFF
TGTGCCAGCAGCTTACTTTCCTCCGCGGGGGCTCGAGTCGGTGAAAAACTGTTTTTT
>TRBV11-2|-|-|TRBJ2-7
CASSTSIGAGKAPYEQYF
TGTGCCAGCAGCACATCAATTGGGGCGGGAAAGGCCCCCTACGAGCAGTACTTC
>TRBV6-4|-|-|TRBJ2-3
CASSEEGRSTDTQYF
TGTGCCAGCAGTGAAGAGGGCCGTAGCACAGATACGCAGTATTTT
>TRBV6-5|-|-|TRBJ1-1
CASSLRGGGTEAFF
TGTGCCAGCAGTCTTAGGGGAGGGGGCACTGAAGCTTTCTTT
>TRBV9|once|TRBD2|TRBJ2-2
CASSEGPRLAGVTTGELFF
TGTGCCAGCAGCGAGGGGCCCCGACTAGCGGGAGTCACAACCGGGGAGCTGTTTTTT
>TRBV28|-|-|TRBJ1-2
CASSVGRTIYGYTF
TGTGCCAGCAGTGTGGGGAGGACAATTTATGGCTACACCTTC
>TRBV27|-|-|TRBJ2-7
CASSLTQGGVSEQYF
TGTGCCAGCAGTTTAACCCAGGGAGGTGTGTCCGAGCAGTACTTC
>TRBV7-6|-|-|TRBJ2-7
CASSQDRNVYEQYF
TGTGCCAGCAGCCAAGACAGGAATGTCTACGAGCAGTACTTC
>TRBV7-3|-|TRBD1|TRBJ2-2
CASSPSHGTANTGELFF
TGTGCCAGCAGCCCCTCCCACGGGACAGCGAACACCGGGGAGCTGTTTTTT
>TRBV5-1|-|-|TRBJ2-3
CASSLRTETDTQYF
TGCGCCAGCAGCCTAAGGACGGAAACAGATACGCAGTATTTT
>TRBV9|-|TRBD2|TRBJ2-1
CASSRTPTSGSMNEQFF
TGTGCCAGCAGCCGAACTCCAACTAGCGGGAGTATGAATGAGCAGTTCTTC
>TRBV19|-|-|TRBJ2-7
CASSAGGAYEQYF
TGTGCCAGTTCCGCGGGCGGAGCCTACGAGCAGTACTTC
>TRBV5-4|-|-|TRBJ2-2
CASSLGSSPGEPFF
TGTGCCAGCAGCTTGGGGAGCAGCCCCGGGGAGCCGTTTTTT
>TRBV1|-|-|TRBJ2-7
CTSSQAGTSLNYEQYF
TGCACCAGCAGCCAGGCCGGGACTAGTTTAAACTACGAGCAGTACTTC
>TRBV15|-|-|TRBJ2-3
CATSRKRTGWGTDTQYF
TGTGCCACCAGCAGAAAACGAACAGGGTGGGGGACAGATACGCAGTATTTT
>TRBV4-2|-|-|TRBJ1-1
CASSQDGAAVMNTEAFF
TGTGCCAGCAGCCAAGACGGGGCCGCAGTTATGAACACTGAAGCTTTCTTT
>TRBV27|-|TRBD1|TRBJ2-1
CASSLWGQGNEQFF
TGTGCCAGCAGTTTATGGGGACAGGGGAATGAGCAGTTCTTC
>TRBV4-3|-|TRBD2|TRBJ2-1
CASSQDPGTSGSGAYNEQFF
TGCGCCAGCAGCCAAGATCCCGGGACTAGCGGGAGTGGGGCCTACAATGAGCAGTTCTTC
>TRBV7-2|-|-|TRBJ2-7
CASSLSTEAYEQYF
TGTGCCAGCAGCTTATCCACGGAGGCCTACGAGCAGTACTTC
>TRBV7-9|-|-|TRBJ2-3
CASDSSTDTQYF
TGTGCCAGCGATTCTAGCACAGATACGCAGTATTTT
>TRBV23-1|few|-|TRBJ2-7
CASRRTRISYEQYF
TGCGCCAGCAGACGAACACGGATCTCCTACGAGCAGTACTTC
>TRBV30|once|-|TRBJ1-1
CAWRSRQTNTEAFF
TGTGCCTGGAGAAGTAGGCAGACGAACACTGAAGCTTTCTTT
>TRBV9|-|-|TRBJ2-5
CASSVEGGRGPQETQYF
TGTGCCAGCAGCGTAGAGGGGGGGCGGGGTCCCCAAGAGACCCAGTACTTC
>TRBV20-1|-|-|TRBJ2-3
CSARGGGTQYF
TGCAGTGCTAGGGGGGGTGGTACGCAGTATTTT
>TRBV28|-|-|TRBJ1-5
CASSPNLRGGTGYQPQHF
TGTGCCAGCAGTCCAAACTTGAGGGGGGGTACCGGATATCAGCCCCAGCATTTT
>TRBV11-3|once|TRBD1|TRBJ2-3
CASSLRDRALF
TGTGCCAGCAGCTTAAGGGACAGGGCCCTCTTT
>TRBV4-1|few|-|TRBJ2-7
CASSQDRGRAYEQYF
TGCGCCAGCAGCCAAGATCGGGGTAGGGCCTACGAGCAGTACTTC
>TRBV13|-|-|TRBJ1-5
CASSLGGLRQPQHF
TGTGCCAGCAGCTTAGGGGGCCTTAGACAGCCCCAGCATTTT
>TRBV4-1|-|TRBD2|TRBJ2-1
CASSQDFPLSVAGTYNEQFF
TGCGCCAGCAGCCAAGATTTCCCCTTGTCCGTAGCGGGAACCTACAATGAGCAGTTCTTC
>TRBV29-1|once|TRBD2|TRBJ2-1
CSVESGKKYNEQFF
TGCAGCGTTGAAAGCGGGAAGAAATACAATGAGCAGTTCTTC
>TRBV19|-|TRBD2|TRBJ2-1
CASSSISGSRNNEQFF
TGTGCCAGTAGTTCAATAAGCGGGAGCCGAAACAATGAGCAGTTCTTC
>TRBV2|-|-|TRBJ2-1
CASRTGASSYNEQFF
TGTGCCAGCAGAACCGGGGCCTCCTCCTACAATGAGCAGTTCTTC
>TRBV27|once|-|TRBJ2-4
CASRIGAENIQYF
TGTGCCAGCAGAATAGGGGCTGAAAACATTCAGTACTTC
>TRBV6-5|-|TRBD1|TRBJ2-1
CASSGVQGADNEQFF
TGTGCCAGCAGTGGAGTTCAGGGGGCTGATAATGAGCAGTTCTTC
>TRBV27|-|-|TRBJ2-7
CASSHWDGSYEQYF
TGTGCCAGCAGCCACTGGGACGGCTCCTACGAGCAGTACTTC
>TRBV19|-|-|TRBJ1-2
CASSIGSGFDYGYTF
TGTGCCAGTAGTATTGGTTCAGGGTTTGACTATGGCTACACCTTC
>TRBV5-1|-|-|TRBJ2-5
CASSTGASGEQYF
TGCGCCAGCAGCACCGGGGCCAGTGGGGAGCAGTACTTC
>TRBV7-9|-|-|TRBJ2-3
CASSELGDTQYF
TGTGCCAGCAGTGAATTGGGGGATACGCAGTATTTT
>TRBV11-2|-|-|TRBJ2-7
CASSPFGGTYEQYF
TGTGCCAGCAGCCCCTTTGGGGGGACCTACGAGCAGTACTTC
>TRBV5-4|once|TRBD2|TRBJ2-7
CASSLLGGRVSYEQYF
TGTGCCAGCAGCTTACTGGGCGGGAGAGTCAGCTACGAGCAGTACTTC
>TRBV4-2|-|TRBD2|TRBJ2-3
CASSTRAGGSITDTQYF
TGTGCCAGCAGCACCCGGGCGGGAGGGAGTATAACAGATACGCAGTATTTT
>TRBV7-3|few|-|TRBJ2-2
CASSLDGSNTGELFF
TGTGCCAGCAGCTTGGACGGGTCCAACACCGGGGAGCTGTTTTTT
>TRBV12-5|-|TRBD1|TRBJ2-5
CASGLATGGRETQYF
TGTGCTAGTGGTTTGGCGACAGGGGGCCGAGAGACCCAGTACTTC
>TRBV2|-|TRBD2|TRBJ2-7
CASIKTSESYEQYF
TGTGCCAGCATCAAGACTAGCGAATCCTACGAGCAGTACTTC
>TRBV6-1|-|-|TRBJ1-3
CASSESPSFSGNTIYF
TGTGCCAGCAGTGAGTCTCCATCTTTCTCTGGAAACACCATATATTTT
>TRBV27|-|-|TRBJ2-3
CASSFRVGGTDTQYF
TGTGCCAGCAGTTTCAGGGTAGGTGGCACAGATACGCAGTATTTT
>TRBV5-1|-|-|TRBJ2-7
CASSFLTPSSYEQYF
TGCGCCAGCAGCTTTCTGACACCTAGCTCCTACGAGCAGTACTTC
>TRBV10-3|-|TRBD1|TRBJ1-5
CAIRDRSDQPQHF
TGTGCCATCAGGGACAGGTCAGATCAGCCCCAGCATTTT
>TRBV5-1|-|-|TRBJ1-2
CASSLASRTAPDGYTF
TGCGCCAGCAGCTTGGCTTCCCGGACGGCACCTGATGGCTACACCTTC
>TRBV6-5|-|-|TRBJ1-6
CASSWDGYNSPLHF
TGTGCCAGCAGTTGGGACGGGTATAATTCACCCCTCCACTTT
>TRBV7-2|-|-|TRBJ2-7
CASSAWDGYEQYF
TGTGCCAGCAGCGCCTGGGACGGCTACGAGCAGTACTTC
>TRBV27|-|-|TRBJ1-5
CASSLHGLRGASNQPQHF
TGTGCCAGCAGTTTACATGGGTTGCGGGGGGCCAGCAATCAGCCCCAGCATTTT
>TRBV6-5|few|TRBD1|TRBJ1-2
CASSSPGQHYGYTF
TGTGCCAGCAGTTCTCCGGGACAGCACTATGGCTACACCTTC
>TRBV5-4|-|TRBD2|TRBJ2-3
CASSLGLAGSTDTQYF
TGTGCCAGCAGCTTGGGTCTAGCGGGCAGCACAGATACGCAGTATTTT